This is a list of T cell receptor beta chains from one sample in a study of cytomegalovirus exposure and HLA in healthy donors. Repertoires were generated with immunoSEQ multiplex PCR, while TCRdb's copy carries only in-frame clones and drops some. Of about 130,000 clones listed, roughly 17% were seen once; the top ten hold approximately 2.9%. Sequencing was performed on PBMCs. These receptor sequences come from a female donor in good health and CMV-seropositive. The CDR3 runs from the conserved cysteine through the conserved F or W. The D gene is left open where the match is weak. Clone sizes are given selectively: once, few, many, or a class where the clone is expanded.

TRBJ2-1	15	TRBD2	-	TRBV19	TGTGCCAGTAGTATAATCGGGCTAGCGGGAGTTTCGCAGTTCTTC	CASSIIGLAGVSQFF
TRBJ1-4	15	TRBD1	few	TRBV6-6	TGTGCCAGCAGTTACATGGGACAGGGTTTTGAAAAACTGTTTTTT	CASSYMGQGFEKLFF
TRBJ1-4	16	TRBD1	-	TRBV6-1	TGTGCCAGCAGTGAAGACAGGGGGCTTTTGTTGGAAAAACTGTTTTTT	CASSEDRGLLLEKLFF
TRBJ1-3	18	-	-	TRBV25-1	TGTGCCAGCAGCCCAACAACCCCCAGGGTGCTTAGTGGAAACACCATATATTTT	CASSPTTPRVLSGNTIYF
TRBJ1-1	15	-	-	TRBV11-2	TGTGCCAGCAGCTTAGTTGACGGCGGGGCCTCCCGAGCTTTCTTT	CASSLVDGGASRAFF
TRBJ2-6	21	TRBD2	-	TRBV15	TGTGCCACCAGCAGAGAGCGGACTAGCGGGTACCTAAGCTCTGGGGCCAACGTCCTGACTTTC	CATSRERTSGYLSSGANVLTF
TRBJ2-7	14	-	few	TRBV5-6	TGTGCCAGCAGCTTGGCCGGGGGATTCTACGAGCAGTACTTC	CASSLAGGFYEQYF
TRBJ1-4	16	TRBD1	-	TRBV19	TGTGCCAGTAGAGACCGACAGGGGGCGACTAATGAAAAACTGTTTTTT	CASRDRQGATNEKLFF
TRBJ1-5	15	TRBD1	-	TRBV28	TGTGCCAGCAGCCTGCAGCAGGGGGATGATCAGCCCCAGCATTTT	CASSLQQGDDQPQHF
TRBJ2-7	15	TRBD1	-	TRBV27	TGTGCCAGCAGTGCCCGACAGGGGGAGGGCTACGAGCAGTACTTC	CASSARQGEGYEQYF
TRBJ1-6	16	-	-	TRBV4-3	TGCGCCAGCAGCCAAGTCCTGGGGGGAGATAATTCACCCCTCCACTTT	CASSQVLGGDNSPLHF
TRBJ1-1	14	-	-	TRBV27	TGTGCCAGCAGTTTAAGGGGCAGGGCGACTGAAGCTTTCTTT	CASSLRGRATEAFF
TRBJ2-5	16	TRBD2	-	TRBV5-1	TGCGCCAGCAGCGCGGTGGGACTAGCCTATCAGGAGACCCAGTACTTC	CASSAVGLAYQETQYF
TRBJ1-2	12	-	-	TRBV2	TGTGCCAGCTACCCCGAGAACTATGGCTACACCTTC	CASYPENYGYTF
TRBJ1-4	13	-	-	TRBV29-1	TGCAGCGTTGATTTGACAGGAAATGAAAAACTGTTTTTT	CSVDLTGNEKLFF
TRBJ2-2	18	TRBD2	-	TRBV9	TGTGCCAGCAGCGTAGTCGCGCTAGCGGGAGGAAGCACCGGGGAGCTGTTTTTT	CASSVVALAGGSTGELFF
TRBJ1-3	15	-	few	TRBV27	TGTGCCAGCAGCCCGGGACTTAGCTCTGGAAACACCATATATTTT	CASSPGLSSGNTIYF
TRBJ1-4	14	-	-	TRBV27	TGTGCCAGCAGTTTAAGGAGGTATAATGAAAAACTGTTTTTT	CASSLRRYNEKLFF
TRBJ1-2	13	TRBD1	few	TRBV29-1	TGCAGCGTAGCAGGGACAGGGCCGGCGGGCTACACCTTC	CSVAGTGPAGYTF
TRBJ2-7	15	TRBD1	-	TRBV28	TGTGCCAGCAGTCCCCGGACAGGAGATTCCTACGAGCAGTACTTC	CASSPRTGDSYEQYF
TRBJ2-7	13	-	-	TRBV7-2	TGTGCCAGCAGCCCCGGGACTTTACGCGAGCAGTACTTC	CASSPGTLREQYF
TRBJ1-5	14	-	-	TRBV7-2	TGTGCCAGCAGTTCTGACAGATTCAATCAGCCCCAGCATTTT	CASSSDRFNQPQHF
TRBJ1-2	15	-	few	TRBV7-2	TGTGCCAGCAGCTTAAGACAGCCCGCGCCCTATGGCTACACCTTC	CASSLRQPAPYGYTF
TRBJ2-3	16	TRBD2	-	TRBV28	TGTGCCAGCAGTTTCCCGCTAGCGGGGACGACAGATACGCAGTATTTT	CASSFPLAGTTDTQYF
TRBJ1-1	18	-	few	TRBV7-9	TGTGCCAGCAGCTTAGAACAGCTGTTTACCCTCTCTAACACTGAAGCTTTCTTT	CASSLEQLFTLSNTEAFF
TRBJ2-7	11	-	-	TRBV7-9	TGTGCCAGCAGCCCGGGGTACGAGCAGTACTTC	CASSPGYEQYF
TRBJ2-3	13	TRBD1	-	TRBV7-2	TGTGCCAGCCCGGGACAGGGAACAGATACGCAGTATTTT	CASPGQGTDTQYF
TRBJ1-1	13	-	-	TRBV19	TGTGCCAGTAGTGAATTAACAGGGACTGAAGCTTTCTTT	CASSELTGTEAFF
TRBJ2-6	18	TRBD1	-	TRBV4-1	TGCGCCAGCAGCCAGAACAGGGGGCTCGAGTCTGGGGCCAACGTCCTGACTTTC	CASSQNRGLESGANVLTF
TRBJ2-7	16	TRBD1	-	TRBV11-2	TGTGCCAGCAGCTTAGGGCAGGGGGCCTCCCCCTACGAGCAGTACTTC	CASSLGQGASPYEQYF
TRBJ2-2	14	TRBD1	few	TRBV9	TGTGCCAGCCGGAAGGGGGCGGTCACCGGGGAGCTGTTTTTT	CASRKGAVTGELFF
TRBJ2-7	15	TRBD2	-	TRBV28	TGTGCCAGCAGCCCCCGTATAGCGGGGCTCTACGAGCAGTACTTC	CASSPRIAGLYEQYF
TRBJ2-1	15	TRBD1	-	TRBV4-2	TGTGCCAGCAGCCAAGGACAGGGGTCTTCCAATGAGCAGTTCTTC	CASSQGQGSSNEQFF
TRBJ1-3	15	-	few	TRBV7-2	TGTGCCAGCAGCTTAGTAACAGGATCTGGAAACACCATATATTTT	CASSLVTGSGNTIYF
TRBJ1-2	15	-	few	TRBV4-3	TGCGCCAGCAGCCAAGGGCTGGGCCTTTCCTATGGCTACACCTTC	CASSQGLGLSYGYTF
TRBJ2-1	15	-	few	TRBV13	TGTGCCAGCAGCTTAGTGAGCGGTTCCTACAATGAGCAGTTCTTC	CASSLVSGSYNEQFF
TRBJ2-7	14	TRBD2	-	TRBV6-5	TGTGCCAGCAGTCCCGCAATCGGGGGGTACGAGCAGTACTTC	CASSPAIGGYEQYF
TRBJ1-4	16	TRBD1	-	TRBV4-3	TGCGCCAGCAGCCCTACCTCGGACAGGGGGAAAGAAAAACTGTTTTTT	CASSPTSDRGKEKLFF
TRBJ1-2	18	-	-	TRBV21-1	TGTGCCAGCAGCAAAGTAAGGGGACAGACGAGATCTAACTATGGCTACACCTTC	CASSKVRGQTRSNYGYTF
TRBJ2-7	18	TRBD1	few	TRBV9	TGTGCCAGCAGCGTAGATGGCGGGACAGGGGGCGGTTCCTACGAGCAGTACTTC	CASSVDGGTGGGSYEQYF
TRBJ2-3	14	-	-	TRBV4-2	TGTGCCAGCAGCCAAAACGGGATGGGAGATACGCAGTATTTT	CASSQNGMGDTQYF
TRBJ1-5	15	-	-	TRBV6-1	TGTGCCAGCACCGTAGAAAGGGCAGGGAACATGCCCCAGCATTTT	CASTVERAGNMPQHF
TRBJ1-5	13	-	-	TRBV6-1	TGTGCCAGCACGGACCCGGGGAACCAGCCCCAGCATTTT	CASTDPGNQPQHF
TRBJ2-6	17	-	-	TRBV4-3	TGCGCCAGCAGCCAAGTCGGAGGGGGCAGTGGGGCCAACGTCCTGACTTTC	CASSQVGGGSGANVLTF
TRBJ1-4	17	TRBD1	few	TRBV27	TGTGCCAGCAGTTCTAACAGGGGGCGCGGGGAAAATGAAAAACTGTTTTTT	CASSSNRGRGENEKLFF
TRBJ2-1	14	TRBD2	-	TRBV28	TGTGCCAGCAGTCCGCTCGGGGGGTTCGATGAGCAGTTCTTC	CASSPLGGFDEQFF
TRBJ1-3	13	-	-	TRBV10-2	TGCGCCAGCCGCGGGGGCTTTGGAAACACCATATATTTT	CASRGGFGNTIYF
TRBJ2-2	20	TRBD2	-	TRBV4-2	TGTGCCAGCAGCCAAGAAGGAGCTAGCGGGGGGGATTCGAACACCGGGGAGCTGTTTTTT	CASSQEGASGGDSNTGELFF
TRBJ1-1	13	TRBD1	-	TRBV29-1	TGCAGCGTTGCGGGACAGGGGGCGACTGAAGCTTTCTTT	CSVAGQGATEAFF
TRBJ1-1	15	-	-	TRBV6-5	TGTGCCAGCAGTTACTCGACGGGGGTAAACACTGAAGCTTTCTTT	CASSYSTGVNTEAFF
TRBJ2-7	15	TRBD1	-	TRBV6-5	TGTGCCAGCAGTTCGTATCCGGGACAGCCATACGAGCAGTACTTC	CASSSYPGQPYEQYF
TRBJ2-7	12	TRBD1	-	TRBV6-1	TGTGCCAGCAGTTCCTACAGGGGCGAGCAGTACTTC	CASSSYRGEQYF
TRBJ2-7	13	-	few	TRBV4-3	TGCGCCAGCAGCCAAGTTTACAGGGACGAGCAGTACTTC	CASSQVYRDEQYF